The 30 T cell receptor beta chains below come from one sample, sequenced in a study of T cell responses to AZD1222 COVID-19 vaccine. The table came from immunoSEQ multiplex PCR; TCRdb's copy has only in-frame clones and leaves some out. The sample includes about 81,000 clones, less than 95% of them seen just once. This sample comprised peripheral blood, obtained 28 days after the second AZD1222 dose. The receptors originated from an adult who received the AZD1222 COVID-19 vaccine.

J is TRBJ1-1 and V is TRBV6-5; D is ambiguous. Looked up from germline, CDR1 is MNHEY and CDR2 is SVGAGI. V was trimmed by 8 bases and J by 4 bases, leaving 17 bases between them. The CDR3 contains 14 residues. CDR3 nucleotide sequence: TGTGCCAGCGTCTTCGCCAGGTTGGTCACTGAAGCTTTCTTT. This codes for CASVFARLVTEAFF.

The rearrangement joins TRBV7-2 to TRBJ2-7; D may be TRBD1 or TRBD2 (5 bases each). This CDR3 spans 17 amino acids. Trimming stripped 5 bases from V and 1 base from J, with 21 bases between. Germline V gives CDR1 SGHTA, CDR2 FQGNSA. The CDR3 DNA is TGTGCCAGCAGCCACCTCTCCGGGACCGGGGCATCCTACGAGCAGTACTTC. Protein sequence: CASSHLSGTGASYEQYF.

The chain employs TRBV7-8 and TRBJ2-7; tentatively, D is TRBD1 or TRBD2 (5 bases each). V was shortened by 1 base and J by 2 bases, with 9 bases between the two germline ends. The CDR3 has 14 residues. Germline V gene sequence: CDR1 SGHVS, CDR2 FQNEAQ. For the CDR3, the DNA is TGTGCCAGCAGCTTAGTGGGACGACCCTACGAGCAGTACTTC. Residues: CASSLVGRPYEQYF.

Here the CDR3 reads CASSLRRGSGSAETQYF. The CDR3 DNA reads as TGTGCCAGCAGCCTCCGCCGCGGCAGCGGGAGTGCGGAGACCCAGTACTTC. The chain employs TRBV4-2 and TRBJ2-5; 8 bases agree with TRBD2. The germline gives CDR1 LGHNA, CDR2 YNFKEQ. Trimming took 4 bases from V and 5 from J; bases not matched to a gene: 15. This CDR3 spans 17 amino acids.

This sequence joins TRBV27 and TRBJ2-2; perhaps TRBD1 as D (5 bases). Trimming took off 5 bases at V and 1 base at J, with 8 bases between the two ends. This CDR3 spans 14 amino acids. Germline lookup yields CDR1 MNHEY and CDR2 SMNVEV (reference sequence). The CDR3 nucleotides read TGTGCCAGCAGTCCAGGACAGAACACCGGGGAGCTGTTTTTT. Amino acids: CASSPGQNTGELFF.

The chain couples TRBV7-9 to TRBJ2-2; a weak D match, TRBD1 (6 bases). Germline values: CDR1 SEHNR, CDR2 FQNEAQ (reference sequence). With 3 bases removed from V and 6 bases from J, the gap between germline ends came to 14 bases. This CDR3 is 15 amino acids long. The CDR3 sequence is CASSFDRGFAGELFF. The CDR3 DNA reads TGTGCCAGCAGCTTTGATAGGGGGTTTGCCGGGGAGCTGTTTTTT.

This chain joins TRBV7-3 and TRBJ2-1; D uncertain. Germline V CDR1 and CDR2: SGHTA, FQGTGA. The CDR3 is 13 amino acids. Trimming took off 3 bases at V and 6 bases at J, with 9 bases between the two ends. The CDR3 sequence is CASSFQQLNEQFF. DNA of the CDR3: TGTGCCAGCAGCTTCCAACAACTCAATGAGCAGTTCTTC.

The J gene is TRBJ2-2, the V gene TRBV5-1, with 8 bases lining up with TRBD2. The CDR3 covers 14 residues. V dropped 7 bases and J dropped 1; count of bases not matched to a gene: 3. Per germline, CDR1 SGHRS and CDR2 YFSETQ. CDR3 sequence: CASQTSGNTGELFF. The DNA of the CDR3 is TGCGCCAGCCAAACTAGCGGGAACACCGGGGAGCTGTTTTTT.

The chain carries TRBV19 and TRBJ2-7; D gene ambiguous. The CDR3 loop spans 13 amino acids. The germline V gene has CDR1 LNHDA and CDR2 SQIVND (reference sequence). V was trimmed by 3 bases and J by 7 bases, leaving 13 bases between them. The CDR3 bases are TGTGCCAGTAGTATGCAGACTGCTACGGAGCAGTACTTC. Its protein product is CASSMQTATEQYF.

The chain couples TRBV6-5 to TRBJ1-2; 11 bases agree with TRBD1. Trimming cost V 0 bases and J 5 bases; bases outside gene matches: 5. The germline CDR1 and CDR2 sequences are MNHEY and SVGAGI. This CDR3 has 16 amino acids. The CDR3 region is CASSYSRTGGGYGYTF. CDR3 bases: TGTGCCAGCAGTTACTCTAGGACAGGGGGCGGGTATGGCTACACCTTC.

This chain joins TRBV6-1 and TRBJ2-5; 7 positions agree with TRBD1. CDR1 MNHNS and CDR2 SASEGT come from the germline V gene. The CDR3 is made up of 14 amino acids. With 2 bases clipped from V and 5 bases from J, the junction kept 5 bases outside the gene matches. CDR3 in DNA: TGTGCCAGCAGTGAACCCCCGGGACAGGAGACCCAGTACTTC. Translated: CASSEPPGQETQYF.

The V and J genes are TRBV7-3 and TRBJ2-1; no clear D gene. The CDR3 covers 11 residues. V gave up 1 base and J gave up 10 bases, with 5 bases separating them. Germline V gene lookup returns CDR1 SGHTA and CDR2 FQGTGA. The CDR3 DNA sequence: TGTGCCAGCAGCTTAAATGGGGAGCAGTTCTTC. This sequence encodes CASSLNGEQFF. The variable domain in full, with the rest retrieved from reference TRBV7-3 and TRBJ2-1, is GAGVSQTPSNKVTEKGKYVELRCDPISGHTALYWYRQSLGQGPEFLIYFQGTGAADDSGLPNDRFFAVRPEGSVSTLKIQRTERGDSAVYLCASSLNGEQFFGPGTRLTVL.

V usage is TRBV28 and J usage is TRBJ1-5; a weak D match, TRBD1 (5 bases). V gave up 5 bases and J gave up 4 bases, with 9 bases separating them. The CDR3 consists of 13 residues. Germline CDR1 and CDR2: MDHEN and SYDVKM. The CDR3 spells CASSPTANQPQHF. The CDR3 DNA reads TGTGCCAGCAGTCCGACAGCAAATCAGCCCCAGCATTTT.

The rearrangement links TRBV6-2 or TRBV6-3 to TRBJ1-2; a possible D gene is TRBD1 (5 bases). This CDR3 region has 12 residues. Germline V lookup: CDR1 MNHEY, CDR2 SVGEGT. Trimming removed 4 bases at V and 8 bases at J, with 11 bases between. CDR3 amino acids: CASSSNDRGYTF. The CDR3 DNA reads as TGTGCCAGCAGTTCCAATGACAGAGGCTACACCTTC.

The rearrangement uses TRBV27 and TRBJ2-7, with TRBD1 matching 11 bases. Germline V gene data show CDR1 as MNHEY and CDR2 as SMNVEV (reference sequence). CDR3 length equals 14 residues. With 7 bases clipped from V and 6 bases from J, the junction kept 8 bases outside the gene matches. CDR3 sequence: CASNRDRGDREQYF. CDR3 DNA sequence: TGTGCCAGCAATAGGGACAGGGGGGACCGCGAGCAGTACTTC.

This chain links TRBV6-1 with TRBJ1-5; D gene unclear. Germline V lookup: CDR1 MNHNS, CDR2 SASEGT. CDR3 length equals 13 residues. Trimming cost V 2 bases and J 9 bases, with 11 bases left between them. The CDR3 DNA reads as TGTGCCAGCAGTGAAAAGGGTAACGGGCCCCAGCATTTT. It yields the protein CASSEKGNGPQHF.

This chain connects TRBV7-2 to TRBJ2-7, with 7 bases lining up with TRBD1. With 3 bases clipped from V and 3 bases from J, the junction kept 5 bases outside the gene matches. The CDR3 loop spans 14 amino acids. The V gene's germline CDR1 is SGHTA and CDR2 FQGNSA. The CDR3 sequence: CASSLSGTDYEQYF. The CDR3, as DNA: TGTGCCAGCAGCTTGTCCGGGACAGACTACGAGCAGTACTTC.

The genes are TRBV27 and TRBJ1-5, with D possibly TRBD1 on 5 matching bases. Trimming pared 4 bases from V and 1 base from J, leaving 11 bases between. Looked up from germline, CDR1 is MNHEY and CDR2 is SMNVEV (reference sequence). The CDR3 covers 15 residues. As DNA, the CDR3 is TGTGCCAGCAGTTCCTTCGGGGACAGCAATCAGCCCCAGCATTTT. Protein: CASSSFGDSNQPQHF.

J is TRBJ2-2 and V is TRBV2; no reliable D call. CDR3 length: 13 residues. V was pared by 6 bases and J by 3 bases, with 8 bases between. Germline CDR1 and CDR2: SNHLY and FYNNEI. CDR3 DNA sequence: TGTGCCAGCAGGGTCGAGGACACCGGGGAGCTGTTTTTT. It codes for CASRVEDTGELFF.

This clone appeared a few times. V and J are TRBV2 and TRBJ2-7; 9 nucleotides agree with TRBD1. The germline gives CDR1 SNHLY, CDR2 FYNNEI. The CDR3 runs 17 residues. J gave up 3 bases and V 7 bases, and 16 bases lay outside the gene matches. The CDR3 region is CASNVAPILTGGYEQYF. CDR3 sequence (DNA): TGTGCCAGCAACGTAGCCCCAATATTGACAGGGGGCTACGAGCAGTACTTC.

CDR3 region: CASSQRVPYEQYF. In DNA, the CDR3 is TGTGCCAGCAGCCAGAGGGTTCCCTACGAGCAGTACTTC. The V call is TRBV7-8, the J call TRBJ2-7; possibly TRBD2 for D (5 bases). Trimming took 5 bases from V and 2 from J, leaving 10 bases between them. The germline V gene has CDR1 SGHVS and CDR2 FQNEAQ. This CDR3 region has 13 residues. The complete variable domain, with remaining parts taken from reference TRBV7-8 and TRBJ2-7, reads GAGVSQSPRYKVAKRGQDVALRCDPISGHVSLFWYQQALGQGPEFLTYFQNEAQLDKSGLPSDRFFAERPEGSVSTLKIQRTQQEDSAVYLCASSQRVPYEQYFGPGTRLTVT.

The rearrangement joins TRBV6-5 to TRBJ2-2, with 7 nucleotides matching TRBD1. CDR3 size: 15 residues. Germline V gene sequence: CDR1 MNHEY, CDR2 SVGAGI. Trimming removed 6 bases from V and 2 bases from J; junction bases left unmatched: 6. The CDR3 here is CASSPGTDNTGELFF. The DNA for the CDR3 is TGTGCCAGCAGCCCCGGGACAGACAACACCGGGGAGCTGTTTTTT.

This clone was counted a few times. The chain uses TRBV3-1 (or the pseudogene TRBV3-2) and TRBJ1-1; 7 bases match TRBD1. This CDR3 contains 14 residues. J lost 4 bases, V lost 3 bases, and 5 bases had no gene match. In germline, CDR1 is LGHDT, CDR2 YNNKEL (reference sequence). CDR3 sequence reads: CASSQIQGSTEAFF. In DNA, the CDR3 is TGTGCCAGCAGCCAGATACAGGGGAGCACTGAAGCTTTCTTT.

V gene TRBV14 combines with J gene TRBJ2-3; 7 bases are shared with TRBD2. Germline CDR1 is SGHDN and CDR2 is FVKESK. The CDR3 is 13 amino acids. Trimming took 4 bases from V and 14 from J; bases not matched to a gene: 12. CDR3 protein: CASSPQFSGPPYF. CDR3 DNA: TGTGCCAGCAGCCCCCAGTTTAGCGGGCCCCCGTATTTT. Looking up the rest from reference TRBV14 and TRBJ2-3 gives the full variable domain: EAGVTQFPSHSVIEKGQTVTLRCDPISGHDNLYWYRRVMGKEIKFLLHFVKESKQDESGMPNNRFLAERTGGTYSTLKVQPAELEDSGVYFCASSPQFSGPPYFGPGTRLTVL.

The chain uses TRBV5-1 and TRBJ1-2; D uncertain. This CDR3 is built from 16 residues. CDR1 and CDR2 (germline): SGHRS, YFSETQ. Trimming removed 4 bases from V and 0 bases from J, with 16 bases in between. In nucleotides, the CDR3 is TGCGCCAGCAGCCCCCTACCGTCCGAATCTAACTATGGCTACACCTTC. Amino acids: CASSPLPSESNYGYTF.

V usage is TRBV6-5 and J usage is TRBJ1-6; D may be TRBD1 (6 bases). The CDR3 consists of 16 residues. In germline, CDR1 is MNHEY, CDR2 SVGAGI. V was shortened by 0 bases and J by 7 bases, with 13 bases between the two germline ends. The CDR3 DNA is TGTGCCAGCAGTTACTCGGTGGGACACCAAAATTCACCCCTCCACTTT. Translating gives CASSYSVGHQNSPLHF.

The genes are TRBV5-4 and TRBJ2-1; maybe TRBD2 (5 bases). CDR1 and CDR2 (germline): SGHNT, YYREEE (reference sequence). V dropped 4 bases and J dropped 5 bases, with 13 bases sitting between them. The CDR3 is 14 residues long. CDR3 in amino acids: CASSRRDADNEQFF. CDR3 sequence (DNA): TGTGCCAGCAGCCGTCGGGATGCCGACAATGAGCAGTTCTTC. Based on the CDR3 plus reference TRBV5-4 and TRBJ2-1, the full variable domain is ETGVTQSPTHLIKTRGQQVTLRCSSQSGHNTVSWYQQALGQGPQFIFQYYREEENGRGNFPPRFSGLQFPNYSSELNVNALELDDSALYLCASSRRDADNEQFFGPGTRLTVL.

The V gene is TRBV28, the J gene TRBJ1-5; D is unclear. V was cut by 1 base and J by 5 bases, with 12 bases left in between. Germline CDR1 reads MDHEN; CDR2 reads SYDVKM. This CDR3 region has 15 residues. Here the CDR3 reads CASSLYAAEYQPQHF. Here the CDR3 DNA reads TGTGCCAGCAGTTTATACGCGGCAGAATATCAGCCCCAGCATTTT.

This chain's CDR3 is CASSEASRGFYEQYF. CDR3 nucleotides: TGTGCCAGCAGTGAAGCTAGTCGTGGGTTTTACGAGCAGTACTTC. The chain uses TRBV2 and TRBJ2-7, with no clear D. The CDR3 runs to 15 residues. Per germline, CDR1 SNHLY and CDR2 FYNNEI. Deletions cut 0 bases from V and 4 bases from J, with 13 bases between.

The V and J genes are TRBV2 and TRBJ2-2; 13 bases fit TRBD2. The CDR3 length is 16 residues. Germline assignment: CDR1 SNHLY and CDR2 FYNNEI. V lost 4 bases to trimming and J lost 4 bases; unmatched junction nucleotides: 3. CDR3 sequence (DNA): TGTGCCAGCAGTGGGACTAGCGGGAGAAGCACCGGGGAGCTGTTTTTT. Its protein product is CASSGTSGRSTGELFF.